This T cell receptor (beta chain) was sequenced for a study of response to subunit inactivated influenza vaccine. Whole-study findings and limits: A suggestion made by the authors is that each seasonal influenza vaccination recruits few new T cells.

Using its own MiXCR run on the RT-PCR reads, TCRdb lists one record per CDR3 protein. The table has around 570,000 distinct CDR3 sequences, approximately 7.1% seen once; the top ten hold roughly 13%. This clonotype was seen at least ten times. No antigen is known for it. From germline, CDR1 is MDHEN and CDR2 SYDVKM. The CDR3 loop spans 15 amino acids. V lost 5 bases and J lost 5; bases outside the gene matches: 7. This specimen consisted of PBMCs from blood, obtained around 25 months after vaccination. This TCR was sampled from a man between 50 and 69 years old who received an inactivated influenza vaccine. The chain is built from TRBV28 and TRBJ2-3, with 10 bases matching TRBD2. The CDR3 DNA reads TGTGCCAGCAGTCCAGCGGGGGGGCCCTTAGATACGCAGTATTTT. Translating gives CASSPAGGPLDTQYF. Based on the CDR3 plus reference TRBV28 and TRBJ2-3, the full variable domain is DVKVTQSSRYLVKRTGEKVFLECVQDMDHENMFWYRQDPGLGLRLIYFSYDVKMKEKGDIPEGYSVSREKKERFSLILESASTNQTSMYLCASSPAGGPLDTQYFGPGTRLTVL.